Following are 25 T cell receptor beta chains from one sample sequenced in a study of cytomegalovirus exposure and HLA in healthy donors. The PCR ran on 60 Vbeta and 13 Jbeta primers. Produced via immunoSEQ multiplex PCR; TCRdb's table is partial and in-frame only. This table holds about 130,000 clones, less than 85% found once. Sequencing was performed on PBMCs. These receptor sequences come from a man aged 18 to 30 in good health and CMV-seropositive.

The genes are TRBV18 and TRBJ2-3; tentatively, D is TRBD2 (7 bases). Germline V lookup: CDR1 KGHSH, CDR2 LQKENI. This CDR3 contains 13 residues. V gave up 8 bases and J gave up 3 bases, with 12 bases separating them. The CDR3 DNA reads TGTGCCAGCCTCGAGGGGGGGACAGATACGCAGTATTTT. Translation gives CASLEGGTDTQYF.

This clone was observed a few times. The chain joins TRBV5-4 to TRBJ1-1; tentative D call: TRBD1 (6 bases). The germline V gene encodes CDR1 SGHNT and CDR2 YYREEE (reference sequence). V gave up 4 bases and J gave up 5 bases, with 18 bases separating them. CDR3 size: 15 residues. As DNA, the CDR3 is TGTGCCAGCAGCGTCCCTCGCAGGGGAGAGACTGAAGCTTTCTTT. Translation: CASSVPRRGETEAFF.

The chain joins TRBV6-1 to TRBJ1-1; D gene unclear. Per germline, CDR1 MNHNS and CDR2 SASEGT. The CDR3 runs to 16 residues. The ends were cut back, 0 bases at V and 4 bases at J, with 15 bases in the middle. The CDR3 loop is CASSEAPGPSGTEAFF. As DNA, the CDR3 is TGTGCCAGCAGTGAAGCGCCCGGGCCCAGCGGCACTGAAGCTTTCTTT.

CDR3 region: CASSPGGYGYTF. As DNA, the CDR3 is TGTGCCAGCAGCCCAGGAGGTTATGGCTACACCTTC. The chain joins TRBV13 to TRBJ1-2, with unresolved D. Germline CDR1 PRHDT, CDR2 FYEKMQ (reference sequence). Deletions cut 5 bases from V and 5 bases from J, with 9 bases between. This CDR3 spans 12 amino acids.

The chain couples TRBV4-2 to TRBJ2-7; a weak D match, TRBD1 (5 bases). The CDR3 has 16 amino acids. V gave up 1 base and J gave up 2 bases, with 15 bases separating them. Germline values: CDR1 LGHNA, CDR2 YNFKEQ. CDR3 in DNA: TGTGCCAGCAGCCAAGTACTAACAGGAACCACCTACGAGCAGTACTTC. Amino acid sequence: CASSQVLTGTTYEQYF.

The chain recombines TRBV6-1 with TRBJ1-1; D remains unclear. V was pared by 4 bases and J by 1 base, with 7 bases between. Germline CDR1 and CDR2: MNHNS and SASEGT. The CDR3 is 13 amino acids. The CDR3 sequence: CASSVQPNTEAFF. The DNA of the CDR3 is TGTGCCAGCAGTGTACAGCCGAACACTGAAGCTTTCTTT.

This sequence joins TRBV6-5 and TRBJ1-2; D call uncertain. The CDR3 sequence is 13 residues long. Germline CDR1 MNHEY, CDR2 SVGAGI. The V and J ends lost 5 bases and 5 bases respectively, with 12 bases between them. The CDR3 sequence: CASSPDIQYGYTF. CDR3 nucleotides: TGTGCCAGCAGTCCAGACATACAGTATGGCTACACCTTC.

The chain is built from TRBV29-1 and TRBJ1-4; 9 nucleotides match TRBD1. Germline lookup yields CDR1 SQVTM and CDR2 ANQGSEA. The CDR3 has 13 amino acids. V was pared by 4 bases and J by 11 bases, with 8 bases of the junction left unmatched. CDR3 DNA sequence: TGCAGCGTTGTGGAGACAGGGGGAGAGAAACTGTTTTTT. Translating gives CSVVETGGEKLFF.

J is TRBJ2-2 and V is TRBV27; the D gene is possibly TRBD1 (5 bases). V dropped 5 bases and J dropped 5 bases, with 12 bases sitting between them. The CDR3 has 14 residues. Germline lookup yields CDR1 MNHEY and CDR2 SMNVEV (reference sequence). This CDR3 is CASSLVAGTGELFF. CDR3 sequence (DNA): TGTGCCAGCAGTCTCGTCGCAGGGACCGGGGAGCTGTTTTTT.

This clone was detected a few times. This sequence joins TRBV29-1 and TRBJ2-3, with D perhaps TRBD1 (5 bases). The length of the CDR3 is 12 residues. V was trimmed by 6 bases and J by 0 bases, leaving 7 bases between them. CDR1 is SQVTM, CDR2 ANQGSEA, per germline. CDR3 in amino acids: CSVRESTDTQYF. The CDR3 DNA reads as TGCAGCGTCAGGGAAAGCACAGATACGCAGTATTTT.

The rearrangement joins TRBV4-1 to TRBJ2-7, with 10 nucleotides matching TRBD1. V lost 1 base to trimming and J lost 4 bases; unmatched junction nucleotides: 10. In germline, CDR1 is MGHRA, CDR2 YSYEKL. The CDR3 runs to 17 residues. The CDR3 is CASSQGDTRTGGYEQYF. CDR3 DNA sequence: TGCGCCAGCAGCCAAGGGGATACGAGGACAGGGGGGTACGAGCAGTACTTC.

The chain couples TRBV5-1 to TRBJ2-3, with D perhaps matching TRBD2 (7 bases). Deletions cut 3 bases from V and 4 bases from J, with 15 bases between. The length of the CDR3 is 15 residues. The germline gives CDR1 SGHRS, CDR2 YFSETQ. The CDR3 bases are TGCGCCAGCAGCTACCGGGGGGCCAGCGCAGATACGCAGTATTTT. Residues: CASSYRGASADTQYF.

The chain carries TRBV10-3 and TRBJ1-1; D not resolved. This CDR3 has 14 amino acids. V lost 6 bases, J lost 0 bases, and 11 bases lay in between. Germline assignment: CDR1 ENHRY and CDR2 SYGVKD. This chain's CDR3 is CAIRAGFMNTEAFF. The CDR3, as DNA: TGTGCCATCAGGGCGGGCTTCATGAACACTGAAGCTTTCTTT.

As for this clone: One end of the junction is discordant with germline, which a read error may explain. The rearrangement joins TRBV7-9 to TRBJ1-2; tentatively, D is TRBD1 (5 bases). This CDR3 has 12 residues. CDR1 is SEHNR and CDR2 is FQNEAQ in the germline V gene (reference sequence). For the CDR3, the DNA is TGTTCCAGCAGCTTAGACAGATTCGGCTACACCTTC. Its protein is CSSSLDRFGYTF.

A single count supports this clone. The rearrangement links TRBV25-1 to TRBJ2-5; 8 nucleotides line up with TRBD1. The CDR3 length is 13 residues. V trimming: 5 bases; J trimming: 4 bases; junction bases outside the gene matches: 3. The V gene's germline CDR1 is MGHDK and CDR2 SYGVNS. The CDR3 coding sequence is TGTGCCAGCAGTCGGACAGGGCCAGAGACCCAGTACTTC. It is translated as CASSRTGPETQYF.

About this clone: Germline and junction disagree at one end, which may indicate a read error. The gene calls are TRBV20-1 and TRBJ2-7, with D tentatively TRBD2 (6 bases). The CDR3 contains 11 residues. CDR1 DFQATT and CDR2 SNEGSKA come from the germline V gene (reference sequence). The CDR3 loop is CGANGGFEQYF. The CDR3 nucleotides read TGCGGTGCGAATGGAGGGTTCGAGCAGTACTTC.

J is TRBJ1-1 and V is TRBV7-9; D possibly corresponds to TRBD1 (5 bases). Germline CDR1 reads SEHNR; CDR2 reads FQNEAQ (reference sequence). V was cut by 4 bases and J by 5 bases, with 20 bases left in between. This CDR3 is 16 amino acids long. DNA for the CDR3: TGTGCCAGCAGCTGGGGGGACCGTTCACGAGGGACTGAAGCTTTCTTT. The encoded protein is CASSWGDRSRGTEAFF.

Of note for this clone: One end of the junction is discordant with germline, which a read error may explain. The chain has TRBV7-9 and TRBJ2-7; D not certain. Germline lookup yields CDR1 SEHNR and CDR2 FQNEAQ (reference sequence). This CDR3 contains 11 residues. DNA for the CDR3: TGTTCCAGCAGTTCACTGGACGAGCAGTACTTC. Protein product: CSSSSLDEQYF.

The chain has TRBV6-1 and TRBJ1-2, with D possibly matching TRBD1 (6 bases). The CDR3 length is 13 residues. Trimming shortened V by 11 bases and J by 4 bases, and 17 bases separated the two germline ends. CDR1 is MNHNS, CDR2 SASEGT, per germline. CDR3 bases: TGTGCCTGCAACCAGGGGCCGCGCTATGGCTACACCTTC. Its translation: CACNQGPRYGYTF.

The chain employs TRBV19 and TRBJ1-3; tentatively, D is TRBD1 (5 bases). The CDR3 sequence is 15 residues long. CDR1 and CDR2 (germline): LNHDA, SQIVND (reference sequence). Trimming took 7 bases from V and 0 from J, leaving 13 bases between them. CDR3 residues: CASIAVDSSGNTIYF. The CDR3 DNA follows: TGTGCCAGTATAGCTGTTGACAGCTCTGGAAACACCATATATTTT.

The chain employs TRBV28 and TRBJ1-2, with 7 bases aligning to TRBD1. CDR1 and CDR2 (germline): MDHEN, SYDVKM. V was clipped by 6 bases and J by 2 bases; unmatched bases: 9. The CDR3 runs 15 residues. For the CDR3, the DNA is TGTGCCAGCAGACGATATACAGGGGCGAACTATGGCTACACCTTC. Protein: CASRRYTGANYGYTF.

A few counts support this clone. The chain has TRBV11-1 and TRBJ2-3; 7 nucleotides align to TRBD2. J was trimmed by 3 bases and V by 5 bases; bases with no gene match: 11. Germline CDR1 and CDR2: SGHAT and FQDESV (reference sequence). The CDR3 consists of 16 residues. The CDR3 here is CASSSLIWGGTDTQYF. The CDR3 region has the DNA TGTGCCAGCAGCAGCTTAATTTGGGGGGGAACAGATACGCAGTATTTT.

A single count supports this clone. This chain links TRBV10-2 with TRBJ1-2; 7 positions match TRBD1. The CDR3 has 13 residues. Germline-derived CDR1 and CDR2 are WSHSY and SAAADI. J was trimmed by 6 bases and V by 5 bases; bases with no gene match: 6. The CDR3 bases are TGCGCCAGCAGTTCCGACAGGGTTGATGGCTACACCTTC. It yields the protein CASSSDRVDGYTF.

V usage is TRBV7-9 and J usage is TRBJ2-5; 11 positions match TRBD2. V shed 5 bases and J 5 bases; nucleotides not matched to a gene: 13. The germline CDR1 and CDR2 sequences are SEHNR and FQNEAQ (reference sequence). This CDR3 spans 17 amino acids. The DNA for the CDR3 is TGTGCCAGCAGCACGCAGACTAGCGGGGCCCCTCGCGAGACCCAGTACTTC. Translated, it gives CASSTQTSGAPRETQYF.

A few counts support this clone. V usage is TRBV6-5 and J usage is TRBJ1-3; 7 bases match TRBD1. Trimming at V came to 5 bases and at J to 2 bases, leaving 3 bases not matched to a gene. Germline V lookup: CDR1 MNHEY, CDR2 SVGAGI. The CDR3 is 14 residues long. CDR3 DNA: TGTGCCAGCAGTAAGGGACAGCCTGGAAACACCATATATTTT. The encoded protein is CASSKGQPGNTIYF.